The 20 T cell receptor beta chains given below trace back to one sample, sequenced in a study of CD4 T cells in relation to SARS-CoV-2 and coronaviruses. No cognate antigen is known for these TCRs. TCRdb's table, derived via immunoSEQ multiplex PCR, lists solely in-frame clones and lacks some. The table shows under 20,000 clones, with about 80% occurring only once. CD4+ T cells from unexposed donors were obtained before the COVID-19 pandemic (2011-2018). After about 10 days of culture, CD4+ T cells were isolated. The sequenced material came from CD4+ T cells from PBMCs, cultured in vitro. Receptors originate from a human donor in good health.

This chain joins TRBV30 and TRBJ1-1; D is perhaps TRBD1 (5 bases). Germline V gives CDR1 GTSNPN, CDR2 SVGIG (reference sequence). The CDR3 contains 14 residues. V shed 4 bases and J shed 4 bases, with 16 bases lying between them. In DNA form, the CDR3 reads TGTGCCTGGAATAGGGACGGGTTAGGCACTGAAGCTTTCTTT. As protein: CAWNRDGLGTEAFF.

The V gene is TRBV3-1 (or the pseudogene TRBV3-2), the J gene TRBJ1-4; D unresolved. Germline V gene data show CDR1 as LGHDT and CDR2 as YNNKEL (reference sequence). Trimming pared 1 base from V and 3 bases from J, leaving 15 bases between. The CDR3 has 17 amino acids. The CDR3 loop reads CASSQVSTWGSNEKLFF. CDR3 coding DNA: TGTGCCAGCAGCCAAGTTTCAACTTGGGGATCTAATGAAAAACTGTTTTTT.

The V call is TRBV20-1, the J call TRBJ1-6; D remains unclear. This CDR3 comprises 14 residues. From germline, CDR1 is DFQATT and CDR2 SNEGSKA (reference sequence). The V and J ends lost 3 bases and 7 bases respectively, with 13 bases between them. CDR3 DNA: TGCAGTGCTAGTGGCAGCCAGACAAATTCACCCCTCCACTTT. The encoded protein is CSASGSQTNSPLHF.

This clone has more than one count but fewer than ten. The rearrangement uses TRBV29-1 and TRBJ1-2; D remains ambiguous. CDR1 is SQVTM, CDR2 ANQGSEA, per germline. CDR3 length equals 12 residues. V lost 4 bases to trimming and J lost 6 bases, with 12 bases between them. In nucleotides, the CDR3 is TGCAGCGTTGCGACTTCTTTGGATGGCTACACCTTC. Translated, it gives CSVATSLDGYTF.

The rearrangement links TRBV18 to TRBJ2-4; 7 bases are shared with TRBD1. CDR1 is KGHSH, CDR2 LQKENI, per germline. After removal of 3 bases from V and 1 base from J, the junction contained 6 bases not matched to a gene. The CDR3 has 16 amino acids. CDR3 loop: CASSPERGLAKNIQYF. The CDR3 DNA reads TGTGCCAGCTCACCCGAGAGGGGGCTGGCCAAAAACATTCAGTACTTC.

CDR3 nucleotide sequence: TGTGCCAGCAACACCTGGGGTCAGGGGACCTACGAGCAGTACTTC. Protein: CASNTWGQGTYEQYF. This chain links TRBV3-1 (or the pseudogene TRBV3-2) with TRBJ2-7; D might be TRBD1 (6 bases). Trimming cost V 7 bases and J 2 bases, with 18 bases left between them. The CDR3 covers 15 residues. Germline CDR1 LGHDT, CDR2 YNNKEL (reference sequence).

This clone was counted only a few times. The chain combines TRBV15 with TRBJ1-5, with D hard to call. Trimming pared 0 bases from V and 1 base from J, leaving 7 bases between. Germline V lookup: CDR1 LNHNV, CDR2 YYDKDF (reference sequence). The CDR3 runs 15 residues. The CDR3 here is CATSRDWASNQPQHF. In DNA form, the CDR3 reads TGTGCCACCAGCAGAGATTGGGCAAGCAATCAGCCCCAGCATTTT.

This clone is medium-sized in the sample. CDR3 protein: CASSPDGSSYNEQFF. Written as DNA, the CDR3 is TGTGCCAGCAGCCCCGACGGGAGCTCCTACAATGAGCAGTTCTTC. The chain uses TRBV11-2 and TRBJ2-1, with a weak D call TRBD2 (6 bases). The CDR3 has 15 amino acids. V was shortened by 5 bases and J by 0 bases, with 11 bases between the two germline ends. CDR1 is SGHAT, CDR2 FQNNGV, per germline.

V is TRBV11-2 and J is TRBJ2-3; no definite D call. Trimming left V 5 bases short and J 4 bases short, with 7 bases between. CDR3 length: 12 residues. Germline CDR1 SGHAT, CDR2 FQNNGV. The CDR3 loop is CASSQVADTQYF. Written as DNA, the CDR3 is TGTGCCAGCAGCCAGGTCGCAGATACGCAGTATTTT.

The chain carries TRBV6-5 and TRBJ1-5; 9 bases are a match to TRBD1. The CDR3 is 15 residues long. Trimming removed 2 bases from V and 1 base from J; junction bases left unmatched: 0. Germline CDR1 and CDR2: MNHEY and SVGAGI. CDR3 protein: CASSYGTGSNQPQHF. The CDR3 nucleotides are TGTGCCAGCAGTTACGGGACAGGGAGCAATCAGCCCCAGCATTTT.

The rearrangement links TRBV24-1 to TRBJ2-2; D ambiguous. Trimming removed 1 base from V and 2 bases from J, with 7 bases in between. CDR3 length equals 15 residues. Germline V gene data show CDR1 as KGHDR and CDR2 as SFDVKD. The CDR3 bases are TGTGCCACCAGTGATTTCACTACTAACACCGGGGAGCTGTTTTTT. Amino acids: CATSDFTTNTGELFF.

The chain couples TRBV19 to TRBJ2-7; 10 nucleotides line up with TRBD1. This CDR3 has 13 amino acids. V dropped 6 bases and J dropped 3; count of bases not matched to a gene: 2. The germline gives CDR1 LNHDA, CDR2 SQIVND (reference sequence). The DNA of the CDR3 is TGTGCCAGTAGCAGGACAGGGGGCTACGAGCAGTACTTC. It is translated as CASSRTGGYEQYF.

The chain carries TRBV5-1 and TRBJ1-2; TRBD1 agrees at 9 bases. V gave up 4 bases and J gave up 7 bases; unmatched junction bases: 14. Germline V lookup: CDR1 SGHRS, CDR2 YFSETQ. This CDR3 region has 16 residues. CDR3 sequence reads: CASSVPGQGGDAGYTF. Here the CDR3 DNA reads TGCGCCAGCAGCGTCCCGGGACAGGGAGGTGACGCTGGCTACACCTTC.

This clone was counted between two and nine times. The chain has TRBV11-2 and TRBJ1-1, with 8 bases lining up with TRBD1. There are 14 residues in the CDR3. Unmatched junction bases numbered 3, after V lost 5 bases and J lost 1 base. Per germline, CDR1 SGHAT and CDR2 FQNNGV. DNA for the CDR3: TGTGCCAGCAGCCTGGGGACAGGGAACACTGAAGCTTTCTTT. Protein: CASSLGTGNTEAFF.

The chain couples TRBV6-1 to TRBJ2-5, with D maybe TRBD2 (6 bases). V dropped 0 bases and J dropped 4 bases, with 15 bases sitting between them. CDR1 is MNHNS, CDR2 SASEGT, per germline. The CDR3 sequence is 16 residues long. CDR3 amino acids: CASSEAWGERTETQYF. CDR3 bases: TGTGCCAGCAGTGAAGCGTGGGGGGAGAGGACAGAGACCCAGTACTTC.

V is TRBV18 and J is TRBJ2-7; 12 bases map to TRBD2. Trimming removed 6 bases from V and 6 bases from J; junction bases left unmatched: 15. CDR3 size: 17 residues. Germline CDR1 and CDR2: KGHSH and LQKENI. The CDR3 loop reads CASSPTSGRGSHGEQYF. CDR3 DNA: TGTGCCAGCTCGCCGACTAGCGGGAGAGGGTCACATGGCGAGCAGTACTTC.

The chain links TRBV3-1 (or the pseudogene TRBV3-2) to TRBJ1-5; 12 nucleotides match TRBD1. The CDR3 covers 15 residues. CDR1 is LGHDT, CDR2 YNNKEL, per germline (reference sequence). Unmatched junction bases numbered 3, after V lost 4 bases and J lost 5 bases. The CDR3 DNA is TGTGCCAGCAGCCTTGGGACAGGGGGCGATCAGCCCCAGCATTTT. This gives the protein CASSLGTGGDQPQHF.

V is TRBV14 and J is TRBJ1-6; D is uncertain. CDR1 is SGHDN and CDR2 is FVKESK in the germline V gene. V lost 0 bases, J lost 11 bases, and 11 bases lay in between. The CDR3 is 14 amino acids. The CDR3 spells CASSQENRLAPLHF. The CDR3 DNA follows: TGTGCCAGCAGCCAAGAAAATAGGCTGGCACCCCTCCACTTT.

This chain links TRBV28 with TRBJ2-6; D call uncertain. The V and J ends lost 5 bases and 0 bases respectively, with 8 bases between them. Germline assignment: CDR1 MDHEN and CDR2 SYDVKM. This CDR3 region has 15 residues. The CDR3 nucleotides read TGTGCCAGCAGTACAACCCTCTCTGGGGCCAACGTCCTGACTTTC. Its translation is CASSTTLSGANVLTF.

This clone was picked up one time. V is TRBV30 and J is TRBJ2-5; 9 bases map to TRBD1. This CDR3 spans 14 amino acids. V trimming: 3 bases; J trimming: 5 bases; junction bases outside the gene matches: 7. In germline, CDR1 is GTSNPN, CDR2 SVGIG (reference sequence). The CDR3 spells CAWSRDRAAETQYF. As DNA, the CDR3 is TGTGCCTGGAGCAGGGACAGGGCGGCGGAGACCCAGTACTTC. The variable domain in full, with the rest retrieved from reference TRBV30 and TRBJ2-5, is SQTIHQWPATLVQPVGSPLSLECTVEGTSNPNLYWYRQAAGRGLQLLFYSVGIGQISSEVPQNLSASRPQDRQFILSSKKLLLSDSGFYLCAWSRDRAAETQYFGPGTRLLVL.